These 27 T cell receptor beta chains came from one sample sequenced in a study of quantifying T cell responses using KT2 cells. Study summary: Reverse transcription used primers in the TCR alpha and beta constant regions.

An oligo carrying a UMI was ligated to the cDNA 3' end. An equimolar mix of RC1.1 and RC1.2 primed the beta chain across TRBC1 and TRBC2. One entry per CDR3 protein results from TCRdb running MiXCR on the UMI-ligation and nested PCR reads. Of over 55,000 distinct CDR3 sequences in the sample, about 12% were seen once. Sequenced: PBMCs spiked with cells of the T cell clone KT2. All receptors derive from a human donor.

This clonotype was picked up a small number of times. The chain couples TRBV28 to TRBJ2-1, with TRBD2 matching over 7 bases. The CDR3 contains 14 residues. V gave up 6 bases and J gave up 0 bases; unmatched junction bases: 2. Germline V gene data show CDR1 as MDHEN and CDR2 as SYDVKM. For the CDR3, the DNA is TGTGCCAGCAGGCGGGGGAGCTCCTACAATGAGCAGTTCTTC. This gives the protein CASRRGSSYNEQFF.

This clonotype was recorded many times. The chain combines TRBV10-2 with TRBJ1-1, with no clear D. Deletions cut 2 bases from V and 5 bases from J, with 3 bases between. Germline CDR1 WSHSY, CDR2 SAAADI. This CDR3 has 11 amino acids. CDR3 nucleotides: TGCGCCAGCAGTGAGGGGACTGAAGCTTTCTTT. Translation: CASSEGTEAFF.

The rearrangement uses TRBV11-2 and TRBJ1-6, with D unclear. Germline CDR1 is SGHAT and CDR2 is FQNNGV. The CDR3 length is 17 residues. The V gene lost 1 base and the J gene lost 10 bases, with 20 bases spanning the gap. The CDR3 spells CASSLAPGPGPGSPLHF. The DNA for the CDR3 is TGTGCCAGCAGCTTAGCTCCGGGTCCCGGGCCGGGATCACCCCTCCACTTT.

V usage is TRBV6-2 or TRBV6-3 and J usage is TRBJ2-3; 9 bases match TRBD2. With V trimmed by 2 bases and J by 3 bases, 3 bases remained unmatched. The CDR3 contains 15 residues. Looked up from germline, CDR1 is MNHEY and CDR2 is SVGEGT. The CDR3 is CASSYAGLATDTQYF. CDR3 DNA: TGTGCCAGCAGTTACGCAGGACTAGCGACAGATACGCAGTATTTT.

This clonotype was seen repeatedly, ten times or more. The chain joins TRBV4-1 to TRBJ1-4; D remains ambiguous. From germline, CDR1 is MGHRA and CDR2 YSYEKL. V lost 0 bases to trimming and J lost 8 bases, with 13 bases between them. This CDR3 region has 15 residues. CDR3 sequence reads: CASSQERWRGEKLFF. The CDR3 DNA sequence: TGCGCCAGCAGCCAAGAGCGGTGGAGAGGAGAAAAACTGTTTTTT.

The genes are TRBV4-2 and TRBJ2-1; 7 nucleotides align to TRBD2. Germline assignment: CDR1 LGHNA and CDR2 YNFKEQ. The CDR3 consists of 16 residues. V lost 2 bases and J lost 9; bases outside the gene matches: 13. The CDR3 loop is CASSQLGEGLATEQFF. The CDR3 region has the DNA TGTGCCAGCAGCCAATTAGGGGAGGGCCTAGCAACTGAGCAGTTCTTC.

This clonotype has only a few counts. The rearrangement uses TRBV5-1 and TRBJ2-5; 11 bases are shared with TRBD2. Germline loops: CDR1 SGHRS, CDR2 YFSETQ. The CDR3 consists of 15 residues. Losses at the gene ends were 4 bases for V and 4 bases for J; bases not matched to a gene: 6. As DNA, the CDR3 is TGCGCCAGCAGCCTCGGGACTAGCGGATTAGAGACCCAGTACTTC. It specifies CASSLGTSGLETQYF.

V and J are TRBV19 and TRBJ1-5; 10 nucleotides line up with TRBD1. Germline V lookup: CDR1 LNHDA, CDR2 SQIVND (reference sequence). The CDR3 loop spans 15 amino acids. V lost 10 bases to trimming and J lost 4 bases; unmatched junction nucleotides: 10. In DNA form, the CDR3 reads TGTGCCACCCGAACCGGGACAGGGGAAAATCAGCCCCAGCATTTT. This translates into CATRTGTGENQPQHF.

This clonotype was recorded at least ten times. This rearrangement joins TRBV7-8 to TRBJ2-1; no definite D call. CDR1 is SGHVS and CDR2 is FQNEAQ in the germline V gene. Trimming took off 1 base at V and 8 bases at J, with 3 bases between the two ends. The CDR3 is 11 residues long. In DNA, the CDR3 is TGTGCCAGCAGCTTAGATTATGAGCAGTTCTTC. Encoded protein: CASSLDYEQFF.

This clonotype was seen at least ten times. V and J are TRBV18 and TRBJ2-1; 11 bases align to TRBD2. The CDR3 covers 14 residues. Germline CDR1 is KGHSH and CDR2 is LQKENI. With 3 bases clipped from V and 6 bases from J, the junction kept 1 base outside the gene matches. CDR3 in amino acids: CASSPLAGGNEQFF. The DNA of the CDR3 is TGTGCCAGCTCACCGCTAGCGGGAGGCAATGAGCAGTTCTTC.

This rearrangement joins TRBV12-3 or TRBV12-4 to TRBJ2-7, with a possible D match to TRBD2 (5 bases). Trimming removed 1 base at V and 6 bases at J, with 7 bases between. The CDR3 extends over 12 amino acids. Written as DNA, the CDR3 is TGTGCCAGCAGTTTAGTGGGGAGCGAGCAGTACTTC. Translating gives CASSLVGSEQYF.

The CDR3 reads CASTGGGVQPQHF. DNA for the CDR3: TGTGCCAGCACCGGGGGGGGAGTTCAGCCCCAGCATTTT. The rearrangement uses TRBV12-3 or TRBV12-4 and TRBJ1-5; TRBD1 is a possible D gene (5 bases). Trimming stripped 7 bases from V and 6 bases from J, with 13 bases between. CDR3 size: 13 residues.

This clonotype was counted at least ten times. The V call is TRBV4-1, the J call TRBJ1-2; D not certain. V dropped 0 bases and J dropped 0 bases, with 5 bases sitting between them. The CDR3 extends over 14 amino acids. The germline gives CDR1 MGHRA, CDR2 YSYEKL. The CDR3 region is CASSQEPANYGYTF. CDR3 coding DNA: TGCGCCAGCAGCCAAGAACCAGCTAACTATGGCTACACCTTC.

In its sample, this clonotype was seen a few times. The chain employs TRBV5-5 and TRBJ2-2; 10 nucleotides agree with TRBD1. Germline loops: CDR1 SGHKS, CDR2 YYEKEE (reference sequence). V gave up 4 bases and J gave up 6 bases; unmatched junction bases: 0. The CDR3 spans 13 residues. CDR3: CASSGTGAGELFF. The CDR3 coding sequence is TGTGCCAGCAGCGGGACAGGGGCCGGGGAGCTGTTTTTT.

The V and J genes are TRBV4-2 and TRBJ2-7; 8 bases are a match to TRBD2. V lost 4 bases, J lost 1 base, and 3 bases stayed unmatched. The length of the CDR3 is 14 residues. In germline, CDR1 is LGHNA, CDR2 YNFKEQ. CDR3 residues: CASSPRGGSYEQYF. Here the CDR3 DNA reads TGTGCCAGCAGCCCCCGGGGGGGGTCCTACGAGCAGTACTTC.

The CDR3 is CASSSGTGAYEQYF. The CDR3 nucleotides read TGTGCCAGCAGCTCTGGGACAGGAGCCTACGAGCAGTACTTC. V and J are TRBV3-1 and TRBJ2-7, with 8 positions matching TRBD1. Germline assignment: CDR1 LGHDT and CDR2 YNNKEL (reference sequence). The CDR3 extends over 14 amino acids. Losses at the gene ends were 5 bases for V and 2 bases for J; bases not matched to a gene: 5.

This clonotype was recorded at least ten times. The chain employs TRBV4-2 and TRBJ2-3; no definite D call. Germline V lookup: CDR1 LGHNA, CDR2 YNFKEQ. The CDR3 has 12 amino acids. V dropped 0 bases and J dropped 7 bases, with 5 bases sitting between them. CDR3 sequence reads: CASSQDRNTQYF. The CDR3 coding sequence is TGTGCCAGCAGCCAAGATCGGAATACGCAGTATTTT.

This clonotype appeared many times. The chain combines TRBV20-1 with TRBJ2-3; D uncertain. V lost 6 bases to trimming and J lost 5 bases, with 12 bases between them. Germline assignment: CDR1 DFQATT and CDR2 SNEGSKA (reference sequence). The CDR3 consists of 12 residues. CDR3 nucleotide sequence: TGCAGTGCCCAAACCTCCGGAGATACGCAGTATTTT. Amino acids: CSAQTSGDTQYF.

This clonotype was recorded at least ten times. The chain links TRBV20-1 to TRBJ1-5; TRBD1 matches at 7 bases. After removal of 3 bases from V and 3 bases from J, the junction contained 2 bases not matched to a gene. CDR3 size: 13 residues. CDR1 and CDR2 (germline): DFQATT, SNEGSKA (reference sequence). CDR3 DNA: TGCAGTGCTAGGACAGGGAACAATCAGCCCCAGCATTTT. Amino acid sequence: CSARTGNNQPQHF.

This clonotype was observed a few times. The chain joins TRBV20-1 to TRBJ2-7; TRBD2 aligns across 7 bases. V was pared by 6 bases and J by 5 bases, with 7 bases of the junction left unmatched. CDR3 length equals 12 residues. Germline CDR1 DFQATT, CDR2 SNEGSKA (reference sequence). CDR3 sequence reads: CSALGSGDEQYF. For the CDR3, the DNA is TGCAGTGCCCTGGGGAGCGGGGACGAGCAGTACTTC.

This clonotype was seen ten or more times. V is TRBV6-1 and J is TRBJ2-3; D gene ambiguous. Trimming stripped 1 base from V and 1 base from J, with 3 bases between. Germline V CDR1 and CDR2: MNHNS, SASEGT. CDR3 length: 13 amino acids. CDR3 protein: CASSEGGTDTQYF. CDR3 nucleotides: TGTGCCAGCAGTGAAGGGGGCACAGATACGCAGTATTTT.

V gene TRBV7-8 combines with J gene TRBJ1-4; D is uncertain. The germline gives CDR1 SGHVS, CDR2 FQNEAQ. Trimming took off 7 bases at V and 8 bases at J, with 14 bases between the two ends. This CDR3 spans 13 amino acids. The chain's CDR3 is CASTGRVWEKLFF. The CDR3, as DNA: TGTGCCAGCACCGGACGGGTCTGGGAAAAACTGTTTTTT.

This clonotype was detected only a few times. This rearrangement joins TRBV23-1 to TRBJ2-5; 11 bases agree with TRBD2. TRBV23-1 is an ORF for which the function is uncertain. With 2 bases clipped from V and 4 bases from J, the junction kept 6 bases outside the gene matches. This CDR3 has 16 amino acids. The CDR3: CASSQDTSGSRETQYF. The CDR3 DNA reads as TGCGCCAGCAGTCAAGATACTAGCGGGAGTCGAGAGACCCAGTACTTC.

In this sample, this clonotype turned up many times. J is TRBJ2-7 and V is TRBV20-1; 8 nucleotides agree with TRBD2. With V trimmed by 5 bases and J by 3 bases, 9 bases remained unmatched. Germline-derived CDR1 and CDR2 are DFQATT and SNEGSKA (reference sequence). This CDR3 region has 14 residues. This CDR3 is CSARAGGVNYEQYF. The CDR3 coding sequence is TGCAGTGCTCGGGCGGGGGGCGTAAACTACGAGCAGTACTTC.

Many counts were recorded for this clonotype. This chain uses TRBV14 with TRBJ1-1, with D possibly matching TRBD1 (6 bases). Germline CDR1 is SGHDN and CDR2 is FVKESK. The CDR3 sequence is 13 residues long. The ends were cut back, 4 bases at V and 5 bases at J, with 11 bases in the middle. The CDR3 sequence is CASSRTGRTEAFF. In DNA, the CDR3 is TGTGCCAGCAGCCGCACAGGGCGGACTGAAGCTTTCTTT.

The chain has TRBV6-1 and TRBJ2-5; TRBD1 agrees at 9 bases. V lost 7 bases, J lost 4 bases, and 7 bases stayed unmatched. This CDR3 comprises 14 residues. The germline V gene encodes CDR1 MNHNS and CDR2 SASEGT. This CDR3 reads CASTGQGRRETQYF. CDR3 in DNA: TGTGCCAGCACCGGACAGGGGAGGCGAGAGACCCAGTACTTC.

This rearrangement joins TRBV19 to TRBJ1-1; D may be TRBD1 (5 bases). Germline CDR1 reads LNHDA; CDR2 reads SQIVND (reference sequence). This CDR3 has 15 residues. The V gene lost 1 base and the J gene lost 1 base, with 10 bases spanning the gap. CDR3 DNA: TGTGCCAGTAGTATAGGCCAGGGCTGGAACACTGAAGCTTTCTTT. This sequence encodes CASSIGQGWNTEAFF. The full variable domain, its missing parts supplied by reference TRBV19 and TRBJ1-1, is DGGITQSPKYLFRKEGQNVTLSCEQNLNHDAMYWYRQDPGQGLRLIYYSQIVNDFQKGDIAEGYSVSREKKESFPLTVTSAQKNPTAFYLCASSIGQGWNTEAFFGQGTRLTVV.